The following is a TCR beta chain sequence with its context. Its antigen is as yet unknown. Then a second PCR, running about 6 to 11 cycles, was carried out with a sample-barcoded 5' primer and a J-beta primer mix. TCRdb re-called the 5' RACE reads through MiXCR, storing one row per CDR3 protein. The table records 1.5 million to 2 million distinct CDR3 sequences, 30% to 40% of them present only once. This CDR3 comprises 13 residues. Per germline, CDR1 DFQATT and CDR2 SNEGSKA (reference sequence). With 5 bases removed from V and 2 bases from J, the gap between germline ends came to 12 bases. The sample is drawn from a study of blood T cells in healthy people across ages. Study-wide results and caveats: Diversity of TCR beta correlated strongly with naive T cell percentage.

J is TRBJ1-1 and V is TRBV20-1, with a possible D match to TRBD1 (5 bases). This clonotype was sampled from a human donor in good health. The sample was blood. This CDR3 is CSAGGTTNTEAFF. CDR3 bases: TGCAGTGCTGGAGGGACGACTAACACTGAAGCTTTCTTT.